This T cell receptor (beta chain) came from a study of tumor-infiltrating lymphocytes in localized non-small cell lung cancer. Study context: Each patient gave resected tumor and non-adjacent uninvolved lung tissue.

On this clone: Antigen specificity is unknown.

Profiled with immunoSEQ multiplex PCR; TCRdb holds only in-frame clones, not every one. The sample holds some 9,900 clones, approximately 76% seen once. J lost 7 bases, V lost 4 bases, and 7 bases had no gene match. There are 14 residues in the CDR3. Germline values: CDR1 SGHAT, CDR2 FQNNGV. The study, taken as a whole, reports: Compared with uninvolved lung, tumors showed higher T cell infiltration by TCRbeta sequencing. Technical variation could not be separated from intratumor heterogeneity here.

This chain uses TRBV11-2 with TRBJ1-1; TRBD1 matches 9 bases. The receptor was derived from a human donor with non-small cell lung cancer. The sample was uninvolved lung tissue not adjacent to the tumor. The CDR3 region is CASSSDRGFGEAFF. The CDR3 region has the DNA TGTGCCAGCAGCTCGGACAGGGGATTTGGTGAAGCTTTCTTT.